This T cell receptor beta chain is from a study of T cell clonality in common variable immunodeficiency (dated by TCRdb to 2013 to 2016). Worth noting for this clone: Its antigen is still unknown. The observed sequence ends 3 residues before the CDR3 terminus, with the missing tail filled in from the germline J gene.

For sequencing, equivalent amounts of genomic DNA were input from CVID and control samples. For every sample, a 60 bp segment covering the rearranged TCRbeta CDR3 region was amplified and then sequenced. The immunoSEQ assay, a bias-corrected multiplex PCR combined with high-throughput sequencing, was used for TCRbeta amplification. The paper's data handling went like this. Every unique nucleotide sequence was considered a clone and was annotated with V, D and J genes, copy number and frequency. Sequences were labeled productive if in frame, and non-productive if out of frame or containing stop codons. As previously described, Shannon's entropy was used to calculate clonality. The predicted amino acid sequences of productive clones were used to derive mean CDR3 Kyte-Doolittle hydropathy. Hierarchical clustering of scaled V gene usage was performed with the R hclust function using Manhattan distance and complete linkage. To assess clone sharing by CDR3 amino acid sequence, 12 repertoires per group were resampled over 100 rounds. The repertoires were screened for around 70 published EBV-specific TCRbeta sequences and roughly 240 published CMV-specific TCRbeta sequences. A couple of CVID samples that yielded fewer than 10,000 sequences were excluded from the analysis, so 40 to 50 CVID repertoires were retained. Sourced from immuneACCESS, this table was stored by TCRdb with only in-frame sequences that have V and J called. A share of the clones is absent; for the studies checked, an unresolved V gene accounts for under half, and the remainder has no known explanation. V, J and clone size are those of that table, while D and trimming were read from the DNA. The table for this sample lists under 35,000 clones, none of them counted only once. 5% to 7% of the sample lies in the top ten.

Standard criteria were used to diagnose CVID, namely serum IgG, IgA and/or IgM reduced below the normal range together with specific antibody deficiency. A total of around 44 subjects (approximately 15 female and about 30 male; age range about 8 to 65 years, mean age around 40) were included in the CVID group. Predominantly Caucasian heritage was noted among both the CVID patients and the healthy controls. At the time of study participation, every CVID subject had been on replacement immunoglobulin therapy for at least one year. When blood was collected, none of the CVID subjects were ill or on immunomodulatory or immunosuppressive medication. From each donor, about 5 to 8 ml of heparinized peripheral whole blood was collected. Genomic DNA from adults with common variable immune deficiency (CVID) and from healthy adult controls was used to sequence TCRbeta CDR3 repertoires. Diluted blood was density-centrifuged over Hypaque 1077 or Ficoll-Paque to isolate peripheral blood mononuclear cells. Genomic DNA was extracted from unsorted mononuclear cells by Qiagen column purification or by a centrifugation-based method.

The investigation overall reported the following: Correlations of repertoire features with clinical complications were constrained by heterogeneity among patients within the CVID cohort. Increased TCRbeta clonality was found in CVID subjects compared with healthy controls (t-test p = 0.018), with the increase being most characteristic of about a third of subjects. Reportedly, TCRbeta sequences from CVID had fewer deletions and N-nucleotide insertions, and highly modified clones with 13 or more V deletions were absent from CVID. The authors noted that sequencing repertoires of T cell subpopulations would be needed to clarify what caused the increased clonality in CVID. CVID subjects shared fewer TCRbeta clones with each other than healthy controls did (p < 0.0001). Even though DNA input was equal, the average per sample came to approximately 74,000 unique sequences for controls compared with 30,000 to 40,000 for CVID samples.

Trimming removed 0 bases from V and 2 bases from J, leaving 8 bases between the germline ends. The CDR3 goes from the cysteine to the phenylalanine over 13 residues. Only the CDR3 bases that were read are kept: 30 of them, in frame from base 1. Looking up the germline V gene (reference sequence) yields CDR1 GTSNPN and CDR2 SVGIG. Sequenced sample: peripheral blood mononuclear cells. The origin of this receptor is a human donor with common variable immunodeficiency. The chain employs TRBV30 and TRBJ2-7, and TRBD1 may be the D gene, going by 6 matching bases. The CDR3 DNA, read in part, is TGTGCCTGGAGTGTTGACAGGACCTACGAG. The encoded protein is CAWSVDRTYE. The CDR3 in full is CAWSVDRTYEQYF.